This TCR beta chain was documented in a study of cytomegalovirus exposure and HLA in healthy donors. With 3 bases clipped from V and 6 bases from J, the junction kept 6 bases outside the gene matches. Per germline, CDR1 SGHRS and CDR2 YFSETQ. The CDR3 extends over 14 amino acids. Amplification used 60 Vbeta primers and 13 Jbeta primers. Sequencing used immunoSEQ multiplex PCR; TCRdb keeps in-frame clones, though not all of them. Of some 110,000 clones listed, approximately 81% were seen once; the top ten hold 1% to 1.5%. The sequencing input was PBMCs. The chain has TRBV5-1 and TRBJ2-7; 10 nucleotides align to TRBD1. The clonotype originates from a man younger than 45 in good health and CMV-seronegative. CDR3 protein: CASSSGQGLGEQYF. DNA for the CDR3: TGCGCCAGCAGCTCGGGACAGGGGTTGGGCGAGCAGTACTTC.